The 20 T cell receptor beta chains below were found in one sample sequenced in a study of Ad26.COV2.S vaccination and SARS-CoV-2 variants. Sequencing used immunoSEQ multiplex PCR; TCRdb keeps in-frame clones, though not all of them. The data show roughly 320,000 clones, over 75% seen once. The treatment: 15 to 20 received Ad26.COV2.S at low or high dose, single or two shots; roughly 5 received placebo; per-sample allocation not given. Collection of samples fell on day 63 after the first vaccine or placebo injection. The sequenced sample was peripheral blood, obtained in a trial of Ad26.COV2.S vaccine versus placebo. All receptors derive from a person between 18 and 60 years old who received the Ad26.COV2.S COVID-19 vaccine or a placebo.

The rearrangement uses TRBV3-1 (or the pseudogene TRBV3-2) and TRBJ1-5, with 7 bases fitting TRBD1. With 4 bases clipped from V and 3 bases from J, the junction kept 3 bases outside the gene matches. Germline CDR1 LGHDT, CDR2 YNNKEL (reference sequence). There are 14 residues in the CDR3. The CDR3 here is CASSPGTDNQPQHF. The CDR3 coding sequence is TGTGCCAGCAGCCCCGGGACAGACAATCAGCCCCAGCATTTT.

The V gene is TRBV27, the J gene TRBJ1-1; TRBD1 matches at 7 bases. The CDR3 is 15 amino acids. Germline V gene data show CDR1 as MNHEY and CDR2 as SMNVEV (reference sequence). V shed 3 bases and J 0 bases; nucleotides not matched to a gene: 4. CDR3 coding DNA: TGTGCCAGCAGTTTCTGGGACAGAGTGAACACTGAAGCTTTCTTT. This gives the protein CASSFWDRVNTEAFF.

CDR3 sequence (DNA): TGTGCCAGCTCACCATCCTCTAGCGGTCCTCTCGGGGAGCTGTTTTTT. Its protein product is CASSPSSSGPLGELFF. This chain joins TRBV18 and TRBJ2-2, with 7 bases lining up with TRBD2. This CDR3 region has 16 residues. CDR1 KGHSH and CDR2 LQKENI come from the germline V gene. Trimming at V came to 2 bases and at J to 7 bases, leaving 10 bases not matched to a gene. Drawing the rest from reference TRBV18 and TRBJ2-2, the complete variable domain is NAGVMQNPRHLVRRRGQEARLRCSPMKGHSHVYWYRQLPEEGLKFMVYLQKENIIDESGMPKERFSAEFPKEGPSILRIQQVVRGDSAAYFCASSPSSSGPLGELFFGEGSRLTVL.

The chain uses TRBV7-2 and TRBJ1-2; 8 bases fit TRBD1. Unmatched junction bases numbered 8, after V lost 5 bases and J lost 3 bases. Germline loops: CDR1 SGHTA, CDR2 FQGNSA. CDR3 length: 15 residues. The CDR3 here is CASSPWTGFDYGYTF. The CDR3 coding sequence is TGTGCCAGCAGCCCCTGGACAGGGTTTGACTATGGCTACACCTTC.

The V gene is TRBV7-9, the J gene TRBJ2-7, with D maybe TRBD2 (6 bases). The CDR3 sequence is 12 residues long. V was shortened by 7 bases and J by 12 bases, with 19 bases between the two germline ends. The germline V gene has CDR1 SEHNR and CDR2 FQNEAQ (reference sequence). CDR3 sequence: CASNTGGVVRYF. The CDR3 DNA sequence: TGTGCCAGCAACACTGGAGGGGTAGTTAGGTACTTC. The variable domain in full, completed from reference TRBV7-9 and TRBJ2-7, reads DTGVSQNPRHKITKRGQNVTFRCDPISEHNRLYWYRQTLGQGPEFLTYFQNEAQLEKSRLLSDRFSAERPKGSFSTLEIQRTEQGDSAMYLCASNTGGVVRYFGPGTRLTVT.

V gene TRBV13 combines with J gene TRBJ2-2; 7 positions match TRBD1. V lost 2 bases, J lost 10 bases, and 10 bases stayed unmatched. CDR1 is PRHDT, CDR2 FYEKMQ, per germline (reference sequence). The CDR3 contains 15 residues. The CDR3 region is CASSLLGSDREELFF. Written as DNA, the CDR3 is TGTGCCAGCAGCTTATTAGGGTCCGACAGGGAGGAGCTGTTTTTT.

The CDR3 region has the DNA TGTGCCAGCAGTTTACTAGCGGGGGGGCCTCTGGACGAGCAGTACTTC. It translates to CASSLLAGGPLDEQYF. V and J are TRBV3-1 (or the pseudogene TRBV3-2) and TRBJ2-7, with 13 bases matching TRBD2. The V segment lost 6 bases and the J segment 5 bases; nucleotides outside the gene matches: 10. In germline, CDR1 is LGHDT, CDR2 YNNKEL (reference sequence). The CDR3 has 16 residues.

This chain uses TRBV11-2 with TRBJ2-2, with D tentatively TRBD1 (6 bases). The germline gives CDR1 SGHAT, CDR2 FQNNGV. Trimming took off 3 bases at V and 7 bases at J, with 12 bases between the two ends. This CDR3 is 14 amino acids long. DNA of the CDR3: TGTGCCAGCAGCTTTAACAGGGCGGGCGGGGAGCTGTTTTTT. Translating it yields CASSFNRAGGELFF.

This clone was counted a single time. The chain couples TRBV4-2 to TRBJ2-7, with D maybe TRBD2 (7 bases). Germline CDR1 reads LGHNA; CDR2 reads YNFKEQ. The CDR3 covers 16 residues. Trimming took 4 bases from V and 4 from J, leaving 20 bases between them. In DNA, the CDR3 is TGTGCCAGCAGCCCCACCCGAGGGGGGGCGGGATACGAGCAGTACTTC. This translates into CASSPTRGGAGYEQYF.

The rearrangement uses TRBV19 and TRBJ1-5; D gene uncertain. Germline values: CDR1 LNHDA, CDR2 SQIVND (reference sequence). CDR3 size: 12 residues. Trimming removed 10 bases from V and 3 bases from J, with 10 bases in between. CDR3 DNA: TGTGCCACCAATCCCCCCAATCAGCCCCAGCATTTT. The encoded protein is CATNPPNQPQHF.

The count of this clone is one. The chain carries TRBV29-1 and TRBJ2-5; maybe TRBD1 (5 bases). Germline-derived CDR1 and CDR2 are SQVTM and ANQGSEA. This CDR3 contains 12 residues. Trimming removed 6 bases from V and 4 bases from J, with 12 bases in between. CDR3: CSVAGIGETQYF. CDR3 DNA: TGCAGCGTAGCAGGGATCGGAGAGACCCAGTACTTC.

This clone was recorded once. The chain is built from TRBV30 and TRBJ2-3; 8 bases fit TRBD2. Unmatched junction bases numbered 11, after V lost 3 bases and J lost 3 bases. CDR1 and CDR2 from the germline V gene are GTSNPN and SVGIG (reference sequence). The CDR3 consists of 16 residues. The CDR3 loop is CAWSLKSGGRTDTQYF. The CDR3, as DNA: TGTGCCTGGAGCCTCAAGAGCGGGGGACGGACAGATACGCAGTATTTT.

This chain joins TRBV9 and TRBJ1-1, with D hard to call. CDR3 length equals 17 residues. Per germline, CDR1 SGDLS and CDR2 YYNGEE. With 5 bases removed from V and 2 bases from J, the gap between germline ends came to 22 bases. The CDR3 here is CASRRGPGTGSNTEAFF. Here the CDR3 DNA reads TGTGCCAGCAGGAGAGGCCCGGGAACTGGATCAAACACTGAAGCTTTCTTT.

This clone was recorded once. This CDR3 reads CATNREYNSPLHF. CDR3 DNA: TGTGCCACCAACAGGGAATATAATTCACCCCTCCACTTT. The genes are TRBV15 and TRBJ1-6, with D possibly being TRBD1 (6 bases). This CDR3 has 13 amino acids. The V gene lost 7 bases and the J gene lost 4 bases, with 8 bases spanning the gap. CDR1 is LNHNV and CDR2 is YYDKDF in the germline V gene (reference sequence). The variable domain in full, with the rest retrieved from reference TRBV15 and TRBJ1-6, is DAMVIQNPRYQVTQFGKPVTLSCSQTLNHNVMYWYQQKSSQAPKLLFHYYDKDFNNEADTPDNFQSRRPNTSFCFLDIRSPGLGDTAMYLCATNREYNSPLHFGNGTRLTVT.

The V call is TRBV6-5, the J call TRBJ2-1; no firm D call. Germline loops: CDR1 MNHEY, CDR2 SVGAGI. This CDR3 is built from 14 residues. Deletions cut 5 bases from V and 6 bases from J, with 14 bases between. Here the CDR3 DNA reads TGTGCCAGCAGTCTCTCAGGTTTGGGCAATGAGCAGTTCTTC. As protein: CASSLSGLGNEQFF.

In the case of this clone: Distinct nucleotide sequences in the sample also encode this CDR3. The V call is TRBV30, the J call TRBJ1-5; D remains unclear. V lost 1 base to trimming and J lost 2 bases, with 6 bases between them. CDR1 is GTSNPN, CDR2 SVGIG, per germline (reference sequence). The CDR3 totals 13 residues. CDR3 nucleotide sequence: TGTGCCTGGAGTGGCGGGGGCAATCAGCCCCAGCATTTT. This codes for CAWSGGGNQPQHF.

The rearrangement links TRBV3-1 (or the pseudogene TRBV3-2) to TRBJ2-1; 8 bases line up with TRBD2. Germline loops: CDR1 LGHDT, CDR2 YNNKEL (reference sequence). J lost 8 bases, V lost 0 bases, and 6 bases had no gene match. The CDR3 totals 15 residues. DNA of the CDR3: TGTGCCAGCAGCCAAGAACTCCCGGGGGGGGATGAGCAGTTCTTC. Its protein is CASSQELPGGDEQFF.

CDR3 bases: TGTGCTAGTGGTATAAAAGAGACCCAGTACTTC. It encodes CASGIKETQYF. The V gene is TRBV12-5, the J gene TRBJ2-5, with D uncertain. V was pared by 5 bases and J by 3 bases, with 4 bases between. The CDR3 contains 11 residues. Germline V gives CDR1 LGHNT, CDR2 FRNRAP.

The V gene is TRBV4-3, the J gene TRBJ1-1; 8 bases are shared with TRBD1. V lost 2 bases and J lost 3; bases outside the gene matches: 2. The CDR3 runs 14 residues. The germline V gene has CDR1 LGHNA and CDR2 YSLEER. The CDR3 region is CASSQKQGDTEAFF. CDR3 DNA: TGCGCCAGCAGCCAAAAACAGGGGGACACTGAAGCTTTCTTT.

This clone was detected only once. The rearrangement joins TRBV11-2 to TRBJ2-7; maybe TRBD1 (5 bases). The germline CDR1 and CDR2 sequences are SGHAT and FQNNGV. This CDR3 is built from 16 residues. Trimming took off 4 bases at V and 3 bases at J, with 19 bases between the two ends. As DNA, the CDR3 is TGTGCCAGCAGCTCGACTTCAGGGATCCCAAACTACGAGCAGTACTTC. Translating gives CASSSTSGIPNYEQYF. The variable domain in full, completed from reference TRBV11-2 and TRBJ2-7, reads EAGVAQSPRYKIIEKRQSVAFWCNPISGHATLYWYQQILGQGPKLLIQFQNNGVVDDSQLPKDRFSAERLKGVDSTLKIQPAKLEDSAVYLCASSSTSGIPNYEQYFGPGTRLTVT.